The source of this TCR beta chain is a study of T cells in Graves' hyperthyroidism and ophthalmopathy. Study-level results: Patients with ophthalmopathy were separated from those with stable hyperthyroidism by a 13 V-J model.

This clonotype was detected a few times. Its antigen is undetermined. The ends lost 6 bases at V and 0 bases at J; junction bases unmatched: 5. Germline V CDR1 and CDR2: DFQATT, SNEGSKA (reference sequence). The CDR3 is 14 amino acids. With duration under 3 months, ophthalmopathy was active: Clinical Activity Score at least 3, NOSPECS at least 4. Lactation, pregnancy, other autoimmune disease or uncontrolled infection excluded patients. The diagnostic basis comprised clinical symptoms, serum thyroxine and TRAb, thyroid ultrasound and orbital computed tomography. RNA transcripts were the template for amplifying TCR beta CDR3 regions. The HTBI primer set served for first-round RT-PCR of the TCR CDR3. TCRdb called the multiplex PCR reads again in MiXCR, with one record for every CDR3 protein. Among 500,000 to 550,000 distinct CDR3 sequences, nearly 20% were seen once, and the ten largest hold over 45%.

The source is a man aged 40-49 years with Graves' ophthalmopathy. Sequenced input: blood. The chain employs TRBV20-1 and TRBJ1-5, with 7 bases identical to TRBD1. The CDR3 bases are TGCAGTGCGCGGACAGGCGCTAGCAATCAGCCCCAGCATTTT. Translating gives CSARTGASNQPQHF.